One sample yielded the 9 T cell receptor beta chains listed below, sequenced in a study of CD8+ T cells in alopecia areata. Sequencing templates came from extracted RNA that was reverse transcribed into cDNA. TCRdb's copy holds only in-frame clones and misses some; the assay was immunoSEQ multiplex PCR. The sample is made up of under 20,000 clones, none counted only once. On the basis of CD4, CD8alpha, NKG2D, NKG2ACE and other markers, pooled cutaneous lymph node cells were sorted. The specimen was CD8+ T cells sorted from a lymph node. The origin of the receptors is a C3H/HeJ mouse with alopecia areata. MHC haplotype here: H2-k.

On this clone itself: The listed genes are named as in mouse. CDR3: CASSDDRGLQDTQYF. The DNA read from the CDR3 is TGTGCCAGCAGTGATGACAGGGGGCTCCAAGAC. The gene calls are TRBV13-1 and TRBJ2-5; 9 bases are shared with TRBD1. The read terminates 4 residues ahead of where the CDR3 ends, so the germline J gene completes it. Per the germline V gene, CDR1 is NSHNY and CDR2 is SYGAGN. Losses at the gene ends were 0 bases for V and 2 bases for J; bases not matched to a gene: 1. The CDR3 spans 15 residues.

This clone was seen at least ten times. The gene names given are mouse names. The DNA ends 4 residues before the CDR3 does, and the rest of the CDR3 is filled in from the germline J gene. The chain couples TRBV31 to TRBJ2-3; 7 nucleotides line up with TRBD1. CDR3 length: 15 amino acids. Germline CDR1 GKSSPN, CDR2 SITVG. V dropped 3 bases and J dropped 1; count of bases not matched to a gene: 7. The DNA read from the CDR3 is TGTGCCTGGAGCCCTACCGGGACAGGTGCAGAA. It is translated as CAWSPTGTGAE. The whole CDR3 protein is CAWSPTGTGAETLYF.

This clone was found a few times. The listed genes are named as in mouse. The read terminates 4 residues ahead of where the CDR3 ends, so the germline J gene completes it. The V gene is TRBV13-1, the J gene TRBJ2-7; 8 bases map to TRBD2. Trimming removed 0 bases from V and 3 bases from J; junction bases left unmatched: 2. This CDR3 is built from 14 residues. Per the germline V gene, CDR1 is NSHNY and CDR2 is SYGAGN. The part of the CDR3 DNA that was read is TGTGCCAGCAGTGATGTTGGGGGGGGCTAT. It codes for CASSDVGGGY. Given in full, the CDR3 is CASSDVGGGYEQYF.

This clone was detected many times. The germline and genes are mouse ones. CDR3 region: CASSDEGATTEVFF. The DNA read from the CDR3 is TGTGCCAGCAGTGATGAGGGGGCGACCACA. The V and J genes are TRBV13-3 and TRBJ1-1, with TRBD1 matching over 7 bases. The missing CDR3 end, 4 residues past where the read stops, is filled in from the germline J gene. The CDR3 contains 14 residues. With V trimmed by 0 bases and J by 4 bases, 3 bases remained unmatched. Germline V gene data show CDR1 as NNHDY and CDR2 as SYVADS.

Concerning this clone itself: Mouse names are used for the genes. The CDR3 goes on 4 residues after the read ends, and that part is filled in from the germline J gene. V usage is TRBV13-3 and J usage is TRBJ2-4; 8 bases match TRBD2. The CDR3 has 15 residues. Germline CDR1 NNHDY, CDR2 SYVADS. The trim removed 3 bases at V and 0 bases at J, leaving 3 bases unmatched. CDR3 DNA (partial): TGTGCCAGCAGTGTACTGGGGGCTAGTCAAAAC. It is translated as CASSVLGASQN. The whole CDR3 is CASSVLGASQNTLYF.

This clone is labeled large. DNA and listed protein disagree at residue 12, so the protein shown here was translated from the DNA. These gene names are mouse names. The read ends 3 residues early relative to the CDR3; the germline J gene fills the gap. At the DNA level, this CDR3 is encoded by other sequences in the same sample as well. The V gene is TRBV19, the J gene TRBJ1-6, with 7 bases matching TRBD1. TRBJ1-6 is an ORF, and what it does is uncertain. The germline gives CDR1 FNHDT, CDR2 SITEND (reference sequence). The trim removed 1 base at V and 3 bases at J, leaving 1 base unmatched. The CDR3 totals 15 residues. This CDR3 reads CASSIRQGYNSPLYF. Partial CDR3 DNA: TGTGCCAGCAGTATACGACAGGGCTATAATTCGCCC.

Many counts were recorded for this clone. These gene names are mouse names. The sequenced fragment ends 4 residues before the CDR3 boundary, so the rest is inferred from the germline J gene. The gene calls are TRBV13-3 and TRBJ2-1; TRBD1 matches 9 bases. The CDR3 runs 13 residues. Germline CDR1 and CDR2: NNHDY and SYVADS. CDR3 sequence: CASRTGGRAEQFF. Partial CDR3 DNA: TGTGCCAGCAGGACAGGGGGGAGGGCT.

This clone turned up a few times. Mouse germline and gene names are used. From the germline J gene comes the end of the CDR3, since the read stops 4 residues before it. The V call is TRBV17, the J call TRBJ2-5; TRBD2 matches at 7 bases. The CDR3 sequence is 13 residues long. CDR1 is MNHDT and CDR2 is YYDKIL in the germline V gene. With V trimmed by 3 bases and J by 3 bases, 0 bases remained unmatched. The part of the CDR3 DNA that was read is TGTGCTAGCAGTAGTGGGGGGCAAGAC. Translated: CASSSGGQD. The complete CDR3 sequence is CASSSGGQDTQYF.

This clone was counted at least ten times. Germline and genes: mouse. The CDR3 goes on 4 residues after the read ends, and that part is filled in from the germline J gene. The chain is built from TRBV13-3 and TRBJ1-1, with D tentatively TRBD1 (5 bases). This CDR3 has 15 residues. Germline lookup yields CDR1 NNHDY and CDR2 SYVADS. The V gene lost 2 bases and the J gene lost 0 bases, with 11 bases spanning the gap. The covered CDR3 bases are TGTGCCAGCAGTGAAGGGGAGAGGGCAAACACA. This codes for CASSEGERANT. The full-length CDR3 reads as CASSEGERANTEVFF.